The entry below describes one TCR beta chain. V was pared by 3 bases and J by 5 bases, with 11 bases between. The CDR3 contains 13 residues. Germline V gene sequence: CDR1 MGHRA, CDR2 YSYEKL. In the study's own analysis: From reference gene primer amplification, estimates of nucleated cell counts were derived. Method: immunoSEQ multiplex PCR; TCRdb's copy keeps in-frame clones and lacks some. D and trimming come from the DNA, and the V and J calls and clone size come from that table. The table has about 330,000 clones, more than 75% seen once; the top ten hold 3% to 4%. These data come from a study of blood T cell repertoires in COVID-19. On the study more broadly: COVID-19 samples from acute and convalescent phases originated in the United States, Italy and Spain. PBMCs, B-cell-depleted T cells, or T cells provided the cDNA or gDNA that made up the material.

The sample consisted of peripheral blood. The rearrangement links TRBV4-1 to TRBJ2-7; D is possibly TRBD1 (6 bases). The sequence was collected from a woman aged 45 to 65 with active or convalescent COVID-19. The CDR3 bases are TGCGCCAGCAGCCATCCTCAGGGGAACGAGCAGTACTTC. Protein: CASSHPQGNEQYF.